One sample yielded the 17 T cell receptor beta chains listed below, sequenced in a study of cytomegalovirus exposure and HLA in healthy donors (dated by TCRdb to 2016 to 2017). The library was generated by the immunoSEQ multiplex PCR assay. This is the immuneACCESS table as TCRdb keeps it, with only in-frame sequences that have V and J called. A part of the clones is gone; compared with another copy, unresolved V genes explain less than half, and the rest is unexplained. Recorded for this sample are 150,000 to 200,000 clones; around four fifths of them occurred a single time. The ten largest make up under 7.5% of the sample. The sample was PBMCs. The receptor set was obtained from a young man in good health and CMV-seropositive.

V is TRBV19 and J is TRBJ2-3, with a tentative D call TRBD2 (6 bases). V dropped 5 bases and J dropped 2 bases, with 17 bases sitting between them. The CDR3 has 16 residues. CDR1 is LNHDA and CDR2 is SQIVND in the germline V gene (reference sequence). CDR3 residues: CASSLLGGASTDTQYF. The DNA of the CDR3 is TGTGCCAGTAGTTTACTCGGGGGAGCCTCCACAGATACGCAGTATTTT. Using reference TRBV19 and TRBJ2-3 for the parts outside the CDR3, the full variable domain is DGGITQSPKYLFRKEGQNVTLSCEQNLNHDAMYWYRQDPGQGLRLIYYSQIVNDFQKGDIAEGYSVSREKKESFPLTVTSAQKNPTAFYLCASSLLGGASTDTQYFGPGTRLTVL.

V is TRBV28 and J is TRBJ2-7; D may be TRBD1 (6 bases). The V gene lost 1 base and the J gene lost 4 bases, with 17 bases spanning the gap. The germline V gene has CDR1 MDHEN and CDR2 SYDVKM. This CDR3 spans 16 amino acids. The CDR3 DNA is TGTGCCAGCAGTTTATTGTACAGGGTGTCTCAATACGAGCAGTACTTC. Translated: CASSLLYRVSQYEQYF.

V is TRBV30 and J is TRBJ1-1; D is unclear. The CDR3 runs 15 residues. Trimming took off 3 bases at V and 5 bases at J, with 19 bases between the two ends. Looked up from germline, CDR1 is GTSNPN and CDR2 is SVGIG (reference sequence). The CDR3 DNA follows: TGTGCCTGGAGGACCCCTCGGGTTACCAGTACTGAAGCTTTCTTT. Its protein product is CAWRTPRVTSTEAFF.

The CDR3 sequence is CASRGEAGGSYNEQFF. The CDR3 DNA sequence: TGTGCCAGCAGGGGGGAGGCGGGAGGCTCCTACAATGAGCAGTTCTTC. V usage is TRBV27 and J usage is TRBJ2-1; 8 nucleotides agree with TRBD2. Unmatched junction bases numbered 7, after V lost 6 bases and J lost 0 bases. The CDR3 spans 16 residues. Germline V gene data show CDR1 as MNHEY and CDR2 as SMNVEV (reference sequence).

This rearrangement joins TRBV9 to TRBJ2-4; 8 bases are a match to TRBD2. Germline assignment: CDR1 SGDLS and CDR2 YYNGEE. The CDR3 extends over 15 amino acids. The trim removed 2 bases at V and 5 bases at J, leaving 6 bases unmatched. The CDR3 region has the DNA TGTGCCAGCAGCGTGGACGGGAGGGCACAAAACATTCAGTACTTC. Protein: CASSVDGRAQNIQYF.

The rearrangement uses TRBV2 and TRBJ2-2; 11 positions match TRBD1. The germline CDR1 and CDR2 sequences are SNHLY and FYNNEI. This CDR3 is built from 15 residues. The ends lost 6 bases at V and 4 bases at J; junction bases unmatched: 4. The CDR3 DNA is TGTGCCAGCAGCCTAGGGACAGGGGGCACCGGGGAGCTGTTTTTT. It yields the protein CASSLGTGGTGELFF.

The J gene is TRBJ2-1, the V gene TRBV30; 8 nucleotides agree with TRBD1. The germline gives CDR1 GTSNPN, CDR2 SVGIG (reference sequence). The CDR3 contains 14 residues. Unmatched junction bases numbered 12, after V lost 5 bases and J lost 9 bases. CDR3 protein: CAWEGQGRWGEQFF. CDR3 sequence (DNA): TGTGCCTGGGAAGGACAGGGCCGGTGGGGTGAGCAGTTCTTC.

V usage is TRBV15 and J usage is TRBJ1-4; no clear D. Trimming removed 5 bases at V and 8 bases at J, with 18 bases between. The CDR3 totals 15 residues. Germline V gene data show CDR1 as LNHNV and CDR2 as YYDKDF (reference sequence). Here the CDR3 reads CATSPRRVGSEKLFF. In DNA, the CDR3 is TGTGCCACCAGCCCAAGAAGAGTCGGGAGCGAAAAACTGTTTTTT. Using reference TRBV15 and TRBJ1-4 for the parts outside the CDR3, the full variable domain is DAMVIQNPRYQVTQFGKPVTLSCSQTLNHNVMYWYQQKSSQAPKLLFHYYDKDFNNEADTPDNFQSRRPNTSFCFLDIRSPGLGDTAMYLCATSPRRVGSEKLFFGSGTQLSVL.

This sequence joins TRBV30 and TRBJ2-1; D may be TRBD1 (6 bases). CDR3 size: 12 residues. Trimming left V 8 bases short and J 7 bases short, with 15 bases between. Per the germline V gene, CDR1 is GTSNPN and CDR2 is SVGIG (reference sequence). The CDR3 sequence is CARAQGRNEQFF. DNA for the CDR3: TGTGCCCGGGCACAGGGAAGAAATGAGCAGTTCTTC.

The chain has TRBV9 and TRBJ2-1; tentative D call: TRBD1 (6 bases). Germline values: CDR1 SGDLS, CDR2 YYNGEE. The CDR3 has 14 amino acids. V lost 0 bases to trimming and J lost 10 bases, with 14 bases between them. CDR3 sequence: CASSVAGRGGEQFF. CDR3 DNA: TGTGCCAGCAGCGTAGCGGGCAGGGGCGGGGAGCAGTTCTTC.

Comments on this clone: This specimen includes other DNA sequences encoding the same CDR3. The V and J genes are TRBV27 and TRBJ2-1; 9 bases are a match to TRBD2. CDR3 length equals 13 residues. CDR1 and CDR2 (germline): MNHEY, SMNVEV (reference sequence). Losses at the gene ends were 3 bases for V and 6 bases for J; bases not matched to a gene: 0. CDR3 coding DNA: TGTGCCAGCAGTTTGGGACTAGCCAATGAGCAGTTCTTC. Translation: CASSLGLANEQFF.

The chain couples TRBV5-1 to TRBJ1-1; D may be TRBD1 (6 bases). The CDR3 runs to 14 residues. Germline CDR1 and CDR2: SGHRS and YFSETQ. V was pared by 0 bases and J by 6 bases, with 12 bases between. DNA for the CDR3: TGCGCCAGCAGCTTGGCGTCAGGGGCTTCTGAAGCTTTCTTT. It is translated as CASSLASGASEAFF.

This sequence joins TRBV4-1 and TRBJ2-3; TRBD1 agrees at 8 bases. The CDR3 loop spans 15 amino acids. Per the germline V gene, CDR1 is MGHRA and CDR2 is YSYEKL. V trimming: 4 bases; J trimming: 7 bases; junction bases outside the gene matches: 10. CDR3 region: CASSLSGTGGNTQYF. The CDR3 region has the DNA TGCGCCAGCAGCCTATCCGGAACAGGGGGGAATACGCAGTATTTT.

The chain is built from TRBV5-1 and TRBJ1-1; 8 bases are a match to TRBD1. Germline V CDR1 and CDR2: SGHRS, YFSETQ. CDR3 length equals 14 residues. Trimming at V came to 0 bases and at J to 5 bases, leaving 3 bases not matched to a gene. Here the CDR3 reads CASSLGQGRTEAFF. The CDR3 DNA reads TGCGCCAGCAGCTTGGGACAGGGGCGGACTGAAGCTTTCTTT.

The V and J genes are TRBV4-3 and TRBJ2-2; 9 nucleotides align to TRBD2. Germline V gene data show CDR1 as LGHNA and CDR2 as YSLEER. V dropped 0 bases and J dropped 8; count of bases not matched to a gene: 10. The CDR3 loop spans 17 amino acids. CDR3 loop: CASSQDRVAGASGELFF. CDR3 sequence (DNA): TGCGCCAGCAGCCAAGATAGGGTAGCGGGAGCATCGGGGGAGCTGTTTTTT.

The chain carries TRBV25-1 and TRBJ2-6; 7 bases fit TRBD1. Germline CDR1 MGHDK, CDR2 SYGVNS. Losses at the gene ends were 1 base for V and 0 bases for J; bases not matched to a gene: 3. CDR3 length: 17 amino acids. The CDR3 nucleotides are TGTGCCAGCAGTGAATCAGGGGGAGCCTCTGGGGCCAACGTCCTGACTTTC. Its protein is CASSESGGASGANVLTF.

The rearrangement links TRBV6-1 to TRBJ1-1; tentative D call: TRBD1 (6 bases). The CDR3 has 13 residues. Germline-derived CDR1 and CDR2 are MNHNS and SASEGT. V was pared by 6 bases and J by 2 bases, with 10 bases between. CDR3 amino acids: CASRKDSNTEAFF. CDR3 in DNA: TGTGCCAGCAGGAAGGACAGTAACACTGAAGCTTTCTTT.